This T cell receptor beta chain emerged from a study of blood T cell repertoires in COVID-19. Turning to the study itself: PBMCs, B-cell-depleted T cells, or T cells provided the cDNA or gDNA that made up the material.

V was trimmed by 1 base and J by 3 bases, leaving 13 bases between them. The CDR3 runs to 16 residues. Germline V lookup: CDR1 MGHDK, CDR2 SYGVNS. Sequencing was performed with immunoSEQ multiplex PCR; in TCRdb, only in-frame clones are kept and a portion is missing. The sample records fewer than 700,000 clones, 85% to 90% being singletons. The rearrangement links TRBV25-1 to TRBJ2-1; TRBD2 is a possible D gene (6 bases). This TCR derives from a woman aged 50 to 65 with COVID-19, enrolled during active disease. The sequenced sample consisted of peripheral blood. CDR3 in amino acids: CASSEFGGKYYNEQFF. The DNA of the CDR3 is TGTGCCAGCAGTGAATTCGGAGGGAAGTACTACAATGAGCAGTTCTTC. The full variable domain, completed using reference TRBV25-1 and TRBJ2-1, is EADIYQTPRYLVIGTGKKITLECSQTMGHDKMYWYQQDPGMELHLIHYSYGVNSTEKGDLSSESTVSRIRTEHFPLTLESARPSHTSQYLCASSEFGGKYYNEQFFGPGTRLTVL.